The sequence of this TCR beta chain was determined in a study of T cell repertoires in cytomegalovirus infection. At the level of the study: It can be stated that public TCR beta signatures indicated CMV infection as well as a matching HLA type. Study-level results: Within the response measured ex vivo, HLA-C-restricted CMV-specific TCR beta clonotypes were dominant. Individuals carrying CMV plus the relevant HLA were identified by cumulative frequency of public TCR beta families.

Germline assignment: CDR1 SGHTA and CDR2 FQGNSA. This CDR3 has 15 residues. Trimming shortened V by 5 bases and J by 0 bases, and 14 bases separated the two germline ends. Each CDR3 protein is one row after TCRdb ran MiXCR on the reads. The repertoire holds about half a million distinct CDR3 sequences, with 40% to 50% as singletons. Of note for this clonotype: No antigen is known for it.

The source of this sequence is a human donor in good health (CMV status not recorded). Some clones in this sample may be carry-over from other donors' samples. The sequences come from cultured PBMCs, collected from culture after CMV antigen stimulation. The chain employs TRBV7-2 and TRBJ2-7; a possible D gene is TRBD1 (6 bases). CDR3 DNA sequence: TGTGCCAGCAGCCCCGCCCTGGACAGCTCCTACGAGCAGTACTTC. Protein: CASSPALDSSYEQYF.